Reported below is one T cell receptor beta chain. The entry originates in a study of shared T cell receptors in the human thymus. Germline V gene lookup returns CDR1 SGDLS and CDR2 YYNGEE. This CDR3 has 14 residues. V trimming: 2 bases; J trimming: 3 bases; junction bases outside the gene matches: 3. Method: immunoSEQ multiplex PCR; TCRdb's copy keeps in-frame clones and lacks some. Of more than 300,000 clones in the sample, approximately 95% are singletons; the top ten hold approximately 0.018%. Sequenced input: thymocytes. The rearrangement uses TRBV9 and TRBJ1-2; 8 nucleotides match TRBD1. This receptor was identified in a human donor. CDR3: CASSVPGQDYGYTF. As DNA, the CDR3 is TGTGCCAGCAGCGTGCCGGGACAGGACTATGGCTACACCTTC. The complete variable domain, with remaining parts taken from reference TRBV9 and TRBJ1-2, reads DSGVTQTPKHLITATGQRVTLRCSPRSGDLSVYWYQQSLDQGLQFLIQYYNGEERAKGNILERFSAQQFPDLHSELNLSSLELGDSALYFCASSVPGQDYGYTFGSGTRLTVV.